The present T cell receptor (beta chain) was sequenced within a study of shared clonotypes between healthy human individuals. The germline V gene encodes CDR1 MGHDK and CDR2 SYGVNS. There are 16 residues in the CDR3. The V and J ends lost 6 bases and 7 bases, in that order; junction bases with no gene match: 10. In its sample, this clone was seen once. The naive CD8 subset, CD45RO-negative cells positively selected for CCR7, excluded terminally differentiated effector memory CD45RA+ cells. The method was immunoSEQ multiplex PCR; TCRdb's version includes in-frame clones alone and lacks a portion of them. The data hold about 820,000 clones, with 92% observed a single time.

This chain connects TRBV25-1 to TRBJ2-4; 12 bases agree with TRBD2. The specimen was naive CD8+ T cells sorted from blood. The TCR was taken from a man aged 30-40 years in good health. CDR3 sequence: CASRRTSGNFGNIQYF. The DNA for the CDR3 is TGTGCCAGCAGACGGACTAGCGGGAACTTCGGGAACATTCAGTACTTC.